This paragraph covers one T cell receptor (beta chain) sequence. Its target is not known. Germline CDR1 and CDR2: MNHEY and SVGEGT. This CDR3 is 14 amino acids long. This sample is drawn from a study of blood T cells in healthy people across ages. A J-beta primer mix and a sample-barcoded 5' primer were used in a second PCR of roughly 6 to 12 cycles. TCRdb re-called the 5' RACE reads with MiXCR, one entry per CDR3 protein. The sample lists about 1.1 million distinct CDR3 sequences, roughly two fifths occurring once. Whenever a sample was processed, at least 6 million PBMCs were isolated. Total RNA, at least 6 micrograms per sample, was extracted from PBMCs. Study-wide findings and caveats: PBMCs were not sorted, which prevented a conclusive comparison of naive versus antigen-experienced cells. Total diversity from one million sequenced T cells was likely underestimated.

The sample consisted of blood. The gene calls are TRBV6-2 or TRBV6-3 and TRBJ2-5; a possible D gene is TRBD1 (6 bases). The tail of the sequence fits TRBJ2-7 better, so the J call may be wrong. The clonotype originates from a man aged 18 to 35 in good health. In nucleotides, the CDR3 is TGTGCCACTTTAAGGGCCAGGGGATTTTACGAGCAGTACTTC. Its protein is CATLRARGFYEQYF.